These 11 T cell receptor beta chains share one sample of origin, sequenced in a study of T-cell reconstitution after alpha-beta-depleted transplantation in children listed by TCRdb under 2016. The library relied on PCR. The sample was run on an Illumina HiSeq 2500. To normalize quantification of the TCRbeta repertoire, the TCR libraries were built with molecular barcoding that relied on unique molecular identifiers. Through fastp at Q25 and MiXCR, TCRdb rebuilt clones from the public reads, retaining in-frame beta chains. Each entry is one CDR3 protein sequence, shown with its most common DNA and genes. The table for this sample lists about 980,000 distinct CDR3 sequences; 25% to 30% of them were counted only once. More than 25% of the sample is taken by the ten largest. The treatment or condition label on this specimen signifies: allogeneic hematopoietic cell transplantation with graft depleted of TCRalphabeta T cells and CD19 B cells.

Material: PBMCs, mostly from graft donor cells, obtained 360 days after TCRalphabeta/CD19-depleted stem cell transplant. The receptors originated from a boy in the first two years of life who had a stem cell transplant for SCID, so the T cells may come from the graft donor.

The V call is TRBV7-2, the J call TRBJ2-1; 9 positions agree with TRBD2. CDR1 SGHTA and CDR2 FQGNSA come from the germline V gene. With 3 bases clipped from V and 9 bases from J, the junction kept 6 bases outside the gene matches. The CDR3 covers 14 residues. The CDR3: CASSFGGGGSEQFF. The CDR3 bases are TGTGCCAGCAGCTTCGGCGGGGGGGGATCTGAGCAGTTCTTC.

The chain uses TRBV7-2 and TRBJ1-1, with D perhaps matching TRBD1 (6 bases). The ends were cut back, 5 bases at V and 3 bases at J, with 16 bases in the middle. Germline V CDR1 and CDR2: SGHTA, FQGNSA. The CDR3 covers 15 residues. CDR3 bases: TGTGCCAGCAGCCCTCAAACAGGGATACACACTGAAGCTTTCTTT. This encodes CASSPQTGIHTEAFF. Looking up the rest from reference TRBV7-2 and TRBJ1-1 gives the full variable domain: GAGVSQSPSNKVTEKGKDVELRCDPISGHTALYWYRQSLGQGLEFLIYFQGNSAPDKSGLPSDRFSAERTGGSVSTLTIQRTQQEDSAVYLCASSPQTGIHTEAFFGQGTRLTVV.

This clonotype was observed a handful of times. The chain's CDR3 is CATGTSASPSSYEQYF. CDR3 DNA: TGTGCCACCGGGACTAGCGCTTCACCGAGCTCCTACGAGCAGTACTTC. This chain links TRBV2 with TRBJ2-7, with 10 positions matching TRBD2. Germline V gene sequence: CDR1 SNHLY, CDR2 FYNNEI. The CDR3 covers 16 residues. V lost 10 bases and J lost 0; bases outside the gene matches: 12.

This clonotype was picked up a small number of times. V is TRBV12-3 or TRBV12-4 and J is TRBJ2-3, with D possibly matching TRBD2 (7 bases). The germline V and J ends were trimmed by 4 bases and 5 bases, with 13 bases remaining between them. The CDR3 totals 14 residues. CDR3 nucleotides: TGTGCCAGCAGTTACGGGGGCGGGGGAGATACGCAGTATTTT. It codes for CASSYGGGGDTQYF.

The CDR3 reads CASSQVAGGHTNTGELFF. The DNA for the CDR3 is TGCGCCAGCAGCCAGGTAGCGGGGGGCCACACGAACACCGGGGAGCTGTTTTTT. This chain uses TRBV4-1 with TRBJ2-2; 10 bases fit TRBD2. CDR3 length: 18 residues. Germline V gene lookup returns CDR1 MGHRA and CDR2 YSYEKL. The trim removed 3 bases at V and 0 bases at J, leaving 7 bases unmatched.

The chain is built from TRBV5-1 and TRBJ2-7, with 8 bases matching TRBD2. Looked up from germline, CDR1 is SGHRS and CDR2 is YFSETQ. V trimming: 4 bases; J trimming: 0 bases; junction bases outside the gene matches: 6. The CDR3 has 15 residues. In DNA form, the CDR3 reads TGCGCCAGCAGCGAAATAGCGGGGATCTCCTACGAGCAGTACTTC. Its translation: CASSEIAGISYEQYF.

The rearrangement links TRBV4-1 to TRBJ2-3; either TRBD1 or TRBD2 may supply D (5 bases each). This CDR3 comprises 15 residues. Per the germline V gene, CDR1 is MGHRA and CDR2 is YSYEKL. Trimming took 4 bases from V and 0 from J, leaving 11 bases between them. CDR3 residues: CASSLYRDSTDTQYF. The CDR3 nucleotides read TGCGCCAGCAGCCTGTACCGGGACAGCACAGATACGCAGTATTTT.

This clonotype was observed a single time. This chain uses TRBV3-1 with TRBJ2-7; TRBD1 aligns across 7 bases. The CDR3 runs 16 residues. From germline, CDR1 is LGHDT and CDR2 YNNKEL (reference sequence). The ends lost 0 bases at V and 3 bases at J; junction bases unmatched: 8. The CDR3 reads CASSQEMPGGYYEQYF. The CDR3 region has the DNA TGTGCCAGCAGCCAAGAGATGCCAGGGGGATACTACGAGCAGTACTTC.

J is TRBJ2-5 and V is TRBV4-1; a possible D gene is TRBD2 (5 bases). Germline V lookup: CDR1 MGHRA, CDR2 YSYEKL. The CDR3 spans 15 residues. Deletions cut 2 bases from V and 5 bases from J, with 15 bases between. The CDR3 bases are TGCGCCAGCAGCCAAAGCCGTACAGCGGCGGAGACCCAGTACTTC. This codes for CASSQSRTAAETQYF.

The rearrangement links TRBV6-5 to TRBJ1-1; D perhaps matches TRBD1 (6 bases). V lost 4 bases to trimming and J lost 2 bases, with 17 bases between them. This CDR3 has 16 residues. CDR1 and CDR2 (germline): MNHEY, SVGAGI. The CDR3 bases are TGTGCCAGCAGTTTGACAGGCGGACTGATAAACACTGAAGCTTTCTTT. Translation: CASSLTGGLINTEAFF.

The chain links TRBV24-1 to TRBJ1-1; D is uncertain. Germline V lookup: CDR1 KGHDR, CDR2 SFDVKD. Trimming pared 4 bases from V and 7 bases from J, leaving 12 bases between. CDR3 size: 13 residues. The CDR3 loop is CATSDSWTDEAFF. CDR3 bases: TGTGCCACCAGTGACTCCTGGACGGATGAAGCTTTCTTT.